The clone carrying this TCR beta chain occurred once. The data were obtained in a study of cytomegalovirus exposure and HLA in healthy donors. In the PCR, 60 Vbeta and 13 Jbeta primers were used. Profiled with immunoSEQ multiplex PCR; TCRdb holds only in-frame clones, not every one. The sample holds some 150,000 clones, around 80% seen once. This CDR3 spans 11 amino acids. Germline CDR1 reads GTSNPN; CDR2 reads SVGIG (reference sequence). V was shortened by 7 bases and J by 5 bases, with 11 bases between the two germline ends. This chain connects TRBV30 to TRBJ2-5, with D perhaps matching TRBD2 (6 bases). The receptor comes from a woman aged 25 to 39 in good health and CMV-seronegative. The sample was PBMCs. The CDR3 loop is CAFNSGETQYF. The CDR3, as DNA: TGTGCCTTTAACAGCGGGGAGACCCAGTACTTC.